What follows are 14 T cell receptor beta chains derived from one specimen sequenced in a study of radiotherapy plus CTLA-4 blockade in lung cancer. Measured with immunoSEQ multiplex PCR; TCRdb has only the in-frame clones, and not every one. The table shows roughly 71,000 clones, with roughly 80% occurring only once. The source material was peripheral blood, sampled from a patient treated with radiotherapy plus ipilimumab. The receptors come from a human donor with non-small cell lung cancer who had a complete response to radiotherapy plus ipilimumab.

The chain couples TRBV7-9 to TRBJ2-7; 11 nucleotides line up with TRBD2. The CDR3 consists of 12 residues. In germline, CDR1 is SEHNR, CDR2 FQNEAQ (reference sequence). With V trimmed by 5 bases and J by 7 bases, 1 base remained unmatched. The CDR3 loop is CASSRTSGEQYV. DNA for the CDR3: TGTGCCAGCAGCCGGACTAGCGGGGAGCAGTACGTC.

The V gene is TRBV5-4, the J gene TRBJ1-5; D is undetermined. Germline V gene lookup returns CDR1 SGHNT and CDR2 YYREEE (reference sequence). V was clipped by 0 bases and J by 3 bases, with 4 bases between them. The CDR3 consists of 13 residues. CDR3 nucleotide sequence: TGTGCCAGCAGCTTGGGGGCCAATCAGCCCCAGCATTTT. This sequence encodes CASSLGANQPQHF.

The rearrangement links TRBV7-9 to TRBJ1-6; 7 nucleotides agree with TRBD1. Germline assignment: CDR1 SEHNR and CDR2 FQNEAQ (reference sequence). This CDR3 region has 15 residues. V lost 5 bases, J lost 11 bases, and 12 bases stayed unmatched. CDR3 residues: CASSRDRAQLTPLHF. DNA for the CDR3: TGTGCCAGCAGCCGCGACAGGGCCCAGCTAACACCCCTCCACTTT.

This chain uses TRBV14 with TRBJ1-1, with 7 bases lining up with TRBD1. The CDR3 extends over 13 amino acids. V was pared by 4 bases and J by 6 bases, with 5 bases of the junction left unmatched. CDR1 is SGHDN and CDR2 is FVKESK in the germline V gene. The CDR3 DNA sequence: TGTGCCAGCAGCCCGTGGCAGGGGGCTGAAGCTTTCTTT. Amino acids: CASSPWQGAEAFF.

This chain connects TRBV11-2 to TRBJ1-1; D is unclear. Germline loops: CDR1 SGHAT, CDR2 FQNNGV. There are 16 residues in the CDR3. Trimming pared 2 bases from V and 1 base from J, leaving 14 bases between. The CDR3 DNA is TGTGCCAGCAGCTTAAACGTTGGAGCAGAGAACACTGAAGCTTTCTTT. Its translation: CASSLNVGAENTEAFF. Complete variable domain (other parts from reference TRBV11-2 and TRBJ1-1): EAGVAQSPRYKIIEKRQSVAFWCNPISGHATLYWYQQILGQGPKLLIQFQNNGVVDDSQLPKDRFSAERLKGVDSTLKIQPAKLEDSAVYLCASSLNVGAENTEAFFGQGTRLTVV.

This rearrangement joins TRBV20-1 to TRBJ1-1; D ambiguous. Trimming took 6 bases from V and 11 from J, leaving 16 bases between them. CDR3 length: 11 residues. Germline assignment: CDR1 DFQATT and CDR2 SNEGSKA (reference sequence). The CDR3 DNA is TGCAGTGCCCAAGCCCCCATCGGGGCTTTCTTT. Its protein product is CSAQAPIGAFF.

The V call is TRBV7-9, the J call TRBJ1-6; TRBD1 is a possible D gene (6 bases). The CDR3 totals 16 residues. CDR1 is SEHNR and CDR2 is FQNEAQ in the germline V gene (reference sequence). V was pared by 5 bases and J by 7 bases, with 18 bases between. Here the CDR3 reads CASSPVSRGKNSPLHF. The CDR3 DNA reads TGTGCCAGCAGCCCGGTATCGAGGGGGAAGAATTCACCCCTCCACTTT.

This clone was counted between two and nine times. This chain's CDR3 is CASSQSMISGEQYF. CDR3 coding DNA: TGTGCCAGCAGCCAAAGCATGATCTCGGGCGAGCAGTACTTC. This chain uses TRBV14 with TRBJ2-7; no reliable D call. Germline V lookup: CDR1 SGHDN, CDR2 FVKESK. Trimming shortened V by 2 bases and J by 6 bases, and 14 bases separated the two germline ends. CDR3 length: 14 amino acids.

V usage is TRBV5-1 and J usage is TRBJ2-2, with D hard to call. Looked up from germline, CDR1 is SGHRS and CDR2 is YFSETQ. V was cut by 0 bases and J by 4 bases, with 7 bases left in between. The CDR3 spans 14 residues. This CDR3 reads CASSLALGTGELFF. Written as DNA, the CDR3 is TGCGCCAGCAGCTTGGCGCTGGGCACCGGGGAGCTGTTTTTT.

V usage is TRBV2 and J usage is TRBJ1-5; no clear D gene. Trimming shortened V by 4 bases and J by 4 bases, and 8 bases separated the two germline ends. Germline V gives CDR1 SNHLY, CDR2 FYNNEI. This CDR3 region has 13 residues. The CDR3 here is CASSGGGNQPQHF. Here the CDR3 DNA reads TGTGCCAGCAGTGGAGGCGGGAATCAGCCCCAGCATTTT.

This clone appeared a few times. This sequence joins TRBV6-1 and TRBJ1-6; 9 nucleotides align to TRBD1. This CDR3 spans 14 amino acids. Looked up from germline, CDR1 is MNHNS and CDR2 is SASEGT. V gave up 6 bases and J gave up 9 bases; unmatched junction bases: 6. The CDR3 nucleotides read TGTGCCAGCAGCCAGAACAGGGGGCTTTCACCCCTCCACTTT. This encodes CASSQNRGLSPLHF.

The DNA of the CDR3 is TGTGCCAGCAGTGGACGGACAGGGGGCTCCGGGGAGCTGTTTTTT. Translated: CASSGRTGGSGELFF. The chain uses TRBV27 and TRBJ2-2; 11 nucleotides align to TRBD1. V shed 5 bases and J 6 bases; nucleotides not matched to a gene: 5. Germline-derived CDR1 and CDR2 are MNHEY and SMNVEV (reference sequence). This CDR3 is built from 15 residues.

This clone occurred once. This CDR3 reads CASSPFGNQPQHF. DNA for the CDR3: TGTGCCAGCAGCCCGTTTGGTAATCAGCCCCAGCATTTT. This chain joins TRBV5-6 and TRBJ1-5; no definite D call. This CDR3 spans 13 amino acids. Germline assignment: CDR1 SGHDT and CDR2 YYEEEE. V was cut by 4 bases and J by 4 bases, with 9 bases left in between.

The chain carries TRBV6-5 and TRBJ1-1; the D gene is possibly TRBD1 (6 bases). CDR3 length equals 15 residues. Trimming removed 2 bases at V and 1 base at J, with 11 bases between. Germline V CDR1 and CDR2: MNHEY, SVGAGI. For the CDR3, the DNA is TGTGCCAGCAGTTACCCAGGGGAGGGGAACACTGAAGCTTTCTTT. Its translation is CASSYPGEGNTEAFF.